This T cell receptor beta chain was identified during a study of blood T cells in healthy people across ages. Sample-barcoded 5' priming and a J-beta primer mix drove a second PCR of about 6 to 12 cycles. One entry per CDR3 protein results from TCRdb running MiXCR on the 5' RACE reads. Altogether 1.5 million to 2 million distinct CDR3 sequences are present, about 50% being singletons, with the ten largest covering more than 2%. CDR1 is DFQATT and CDR2 is SNEGSKA in the germline V gene (reference sequence). The CDR3 has 14 residues. V was pared by 3 bases and J by 2 bases, with 11 bases between. The study isolated at least 6.5 million PBMCs from each sample. Study-wide results and caveats: Across samples, TCR beta diversity tracked strongly with naive T cell percentage.

Regarding this clonotype: Antigen specificity is unknown.

The chain couples TRBV20-1 to TRBJ1-5; D remains ambiguous. The sequencing input was blood. The receptor comes from a woman aged 40 to 49 in good health. CDR3 region: CSASYPDRNQPQHF. CDR3 bases: TGCAGTGCTAGCTACCCGGATCGCAATCAGCCCCAGCATTTT.